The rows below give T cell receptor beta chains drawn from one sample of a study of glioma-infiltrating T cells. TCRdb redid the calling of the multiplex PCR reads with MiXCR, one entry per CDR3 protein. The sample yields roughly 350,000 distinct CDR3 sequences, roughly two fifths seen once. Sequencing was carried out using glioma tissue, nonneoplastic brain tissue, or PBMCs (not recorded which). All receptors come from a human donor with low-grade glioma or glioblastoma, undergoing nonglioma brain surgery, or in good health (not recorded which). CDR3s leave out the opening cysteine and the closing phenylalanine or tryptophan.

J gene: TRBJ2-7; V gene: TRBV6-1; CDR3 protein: ASSEAGTTPYEQY
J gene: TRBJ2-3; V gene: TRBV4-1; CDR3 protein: ASSQGRWGTDTQY
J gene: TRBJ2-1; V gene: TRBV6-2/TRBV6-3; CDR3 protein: ASSSRGTGPNEQF
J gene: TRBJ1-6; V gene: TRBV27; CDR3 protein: ASSLWGSSYNSPLH
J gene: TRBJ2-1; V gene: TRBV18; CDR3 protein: ASSPPSGRNNEQF
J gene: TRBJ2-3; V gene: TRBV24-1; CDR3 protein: ATSDLQPGLATSTDTQY
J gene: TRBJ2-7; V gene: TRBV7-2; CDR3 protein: ASSLVGTGNGYEQY
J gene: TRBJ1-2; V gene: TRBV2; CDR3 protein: ASTGTGDYGYT
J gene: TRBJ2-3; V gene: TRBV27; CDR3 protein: ASHPGLAGESTDTQY
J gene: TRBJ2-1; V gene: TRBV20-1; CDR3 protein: SASGTMPYNEQF
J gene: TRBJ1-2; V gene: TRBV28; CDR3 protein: ASRLPVSTGYT
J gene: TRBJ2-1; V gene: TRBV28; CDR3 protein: ASTTFRTGGNEQF
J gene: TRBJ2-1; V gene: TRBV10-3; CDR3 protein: AISDPRPLTSVTYNEQF
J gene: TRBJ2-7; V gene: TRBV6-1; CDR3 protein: AISEQDRGREEQY
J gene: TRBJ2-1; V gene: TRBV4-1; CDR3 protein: ASSQGENSGRGQF
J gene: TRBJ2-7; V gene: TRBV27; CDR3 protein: ASNLNPQLAGGHPYEQY
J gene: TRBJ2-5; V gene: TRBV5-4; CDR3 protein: ASSNDRNQETQY
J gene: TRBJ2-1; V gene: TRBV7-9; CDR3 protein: ASSLGLENEQF
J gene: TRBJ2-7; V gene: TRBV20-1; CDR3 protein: SVRLAGIPAYEQY
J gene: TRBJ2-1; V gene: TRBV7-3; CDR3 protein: ASSSPSEWPSHNEQF
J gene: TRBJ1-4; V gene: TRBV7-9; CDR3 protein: ASSWKGATNEKLF
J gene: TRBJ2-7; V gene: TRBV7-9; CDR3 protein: ASSARTSGDEQY
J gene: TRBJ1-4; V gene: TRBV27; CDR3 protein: ASSLVGANEKLF
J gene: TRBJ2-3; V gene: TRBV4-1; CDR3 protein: ASSDRGGDTQY
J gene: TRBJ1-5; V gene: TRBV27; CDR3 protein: ASSLGTGYQPQH
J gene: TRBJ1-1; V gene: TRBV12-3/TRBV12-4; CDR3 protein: ASSGGPTPLNTEAF
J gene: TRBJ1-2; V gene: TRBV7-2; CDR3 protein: ASSYDYSQATYGYT
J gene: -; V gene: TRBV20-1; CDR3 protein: SARDASGRRYNEQY
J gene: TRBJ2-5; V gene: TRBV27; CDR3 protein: ASSLTPYQETQY
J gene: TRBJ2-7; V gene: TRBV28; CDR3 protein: VSSSPSGRTYEQY
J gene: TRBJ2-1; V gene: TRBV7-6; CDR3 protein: ASSRERDRYNEQF
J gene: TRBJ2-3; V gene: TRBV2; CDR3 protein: ASSEGPFGTDTQY
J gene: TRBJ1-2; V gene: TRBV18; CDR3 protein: ASSPEGQSYGYT
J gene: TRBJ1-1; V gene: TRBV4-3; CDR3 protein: ASSQDGRGREAF
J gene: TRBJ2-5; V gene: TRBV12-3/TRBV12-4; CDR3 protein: ASSRDRVQETQY
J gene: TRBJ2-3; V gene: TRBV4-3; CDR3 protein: ASSQDLGTDTQY
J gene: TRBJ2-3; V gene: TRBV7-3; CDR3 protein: ASSLISTGGSDTQY
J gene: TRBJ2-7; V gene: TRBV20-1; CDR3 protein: SAPSRDLNYEQY
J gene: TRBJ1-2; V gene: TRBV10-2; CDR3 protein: SSSAGIGGYT
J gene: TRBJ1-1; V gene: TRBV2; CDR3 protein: ASSYDRSEAF
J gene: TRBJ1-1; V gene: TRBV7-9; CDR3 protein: ASSLTRMDTEAF
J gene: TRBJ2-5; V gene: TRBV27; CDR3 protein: ASSPGAEETQY
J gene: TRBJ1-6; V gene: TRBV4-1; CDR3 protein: ASSQDRRSSPLH
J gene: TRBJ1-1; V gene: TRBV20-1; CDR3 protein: SASSGDRESTEAF
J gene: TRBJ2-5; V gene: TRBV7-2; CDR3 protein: ASSYNGLAEETQY
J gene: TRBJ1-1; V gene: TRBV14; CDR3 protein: ASSHPTGSLWNTEAF
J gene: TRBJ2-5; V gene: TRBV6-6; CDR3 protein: ASSYSTGFTGQY
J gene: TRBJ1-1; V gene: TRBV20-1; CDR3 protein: SATVPGQVSTLAF
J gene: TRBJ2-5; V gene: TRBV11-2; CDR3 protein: ASSLRSWQETQY
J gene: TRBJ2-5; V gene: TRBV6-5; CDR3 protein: ASSGLNRGPQETQY
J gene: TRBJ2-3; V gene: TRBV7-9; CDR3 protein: ASSLASGRTADTQY
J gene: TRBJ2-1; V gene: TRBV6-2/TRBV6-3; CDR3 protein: ASSYGDRFSIYNEQF
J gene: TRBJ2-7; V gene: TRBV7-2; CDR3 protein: ASSLVARSYEQY
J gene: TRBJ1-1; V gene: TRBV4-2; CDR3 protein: ASSQEGEAF
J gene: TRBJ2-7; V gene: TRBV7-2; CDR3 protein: ASSPVGVEQY
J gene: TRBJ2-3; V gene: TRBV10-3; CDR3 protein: AIGDVGIYTQY